This TCR beta chain was retrieved from a study of cytomegalovirus exposure and HLA in healthy donors. Study overall: A subsequent analysis stated that the 120 or so validation repertoires were run on the same platform as the approximately 700 first-cohort repertoires.

CDR3 length: 12 amino acids. Germline loops: CDR1 SGHVS, CDR2 FQNEAQ. Trimming took off 5 bases at V and 1 base at J, with 5 bases between the two ends. The protocol was immunoSEQ multiplex PCR, while the TCRdb copy is restricted to in-frame clones and leaves out a portion. In the table there are about 180,000 clones, around 85% of which are singletons. Sequences were obtained from PBMCs. This chain links TRBV7-8 with TRBJ2-5, with no clear D. The source of this sequence is a man aged 18-30 years in good health and CMV-seropositive. This chain's CDR3 is CASSPRQETQYF. In nucleotides, the CDR3 is TGTGCCAGCAGCCCCCGCCAAGAGACCCAGTACTTC.